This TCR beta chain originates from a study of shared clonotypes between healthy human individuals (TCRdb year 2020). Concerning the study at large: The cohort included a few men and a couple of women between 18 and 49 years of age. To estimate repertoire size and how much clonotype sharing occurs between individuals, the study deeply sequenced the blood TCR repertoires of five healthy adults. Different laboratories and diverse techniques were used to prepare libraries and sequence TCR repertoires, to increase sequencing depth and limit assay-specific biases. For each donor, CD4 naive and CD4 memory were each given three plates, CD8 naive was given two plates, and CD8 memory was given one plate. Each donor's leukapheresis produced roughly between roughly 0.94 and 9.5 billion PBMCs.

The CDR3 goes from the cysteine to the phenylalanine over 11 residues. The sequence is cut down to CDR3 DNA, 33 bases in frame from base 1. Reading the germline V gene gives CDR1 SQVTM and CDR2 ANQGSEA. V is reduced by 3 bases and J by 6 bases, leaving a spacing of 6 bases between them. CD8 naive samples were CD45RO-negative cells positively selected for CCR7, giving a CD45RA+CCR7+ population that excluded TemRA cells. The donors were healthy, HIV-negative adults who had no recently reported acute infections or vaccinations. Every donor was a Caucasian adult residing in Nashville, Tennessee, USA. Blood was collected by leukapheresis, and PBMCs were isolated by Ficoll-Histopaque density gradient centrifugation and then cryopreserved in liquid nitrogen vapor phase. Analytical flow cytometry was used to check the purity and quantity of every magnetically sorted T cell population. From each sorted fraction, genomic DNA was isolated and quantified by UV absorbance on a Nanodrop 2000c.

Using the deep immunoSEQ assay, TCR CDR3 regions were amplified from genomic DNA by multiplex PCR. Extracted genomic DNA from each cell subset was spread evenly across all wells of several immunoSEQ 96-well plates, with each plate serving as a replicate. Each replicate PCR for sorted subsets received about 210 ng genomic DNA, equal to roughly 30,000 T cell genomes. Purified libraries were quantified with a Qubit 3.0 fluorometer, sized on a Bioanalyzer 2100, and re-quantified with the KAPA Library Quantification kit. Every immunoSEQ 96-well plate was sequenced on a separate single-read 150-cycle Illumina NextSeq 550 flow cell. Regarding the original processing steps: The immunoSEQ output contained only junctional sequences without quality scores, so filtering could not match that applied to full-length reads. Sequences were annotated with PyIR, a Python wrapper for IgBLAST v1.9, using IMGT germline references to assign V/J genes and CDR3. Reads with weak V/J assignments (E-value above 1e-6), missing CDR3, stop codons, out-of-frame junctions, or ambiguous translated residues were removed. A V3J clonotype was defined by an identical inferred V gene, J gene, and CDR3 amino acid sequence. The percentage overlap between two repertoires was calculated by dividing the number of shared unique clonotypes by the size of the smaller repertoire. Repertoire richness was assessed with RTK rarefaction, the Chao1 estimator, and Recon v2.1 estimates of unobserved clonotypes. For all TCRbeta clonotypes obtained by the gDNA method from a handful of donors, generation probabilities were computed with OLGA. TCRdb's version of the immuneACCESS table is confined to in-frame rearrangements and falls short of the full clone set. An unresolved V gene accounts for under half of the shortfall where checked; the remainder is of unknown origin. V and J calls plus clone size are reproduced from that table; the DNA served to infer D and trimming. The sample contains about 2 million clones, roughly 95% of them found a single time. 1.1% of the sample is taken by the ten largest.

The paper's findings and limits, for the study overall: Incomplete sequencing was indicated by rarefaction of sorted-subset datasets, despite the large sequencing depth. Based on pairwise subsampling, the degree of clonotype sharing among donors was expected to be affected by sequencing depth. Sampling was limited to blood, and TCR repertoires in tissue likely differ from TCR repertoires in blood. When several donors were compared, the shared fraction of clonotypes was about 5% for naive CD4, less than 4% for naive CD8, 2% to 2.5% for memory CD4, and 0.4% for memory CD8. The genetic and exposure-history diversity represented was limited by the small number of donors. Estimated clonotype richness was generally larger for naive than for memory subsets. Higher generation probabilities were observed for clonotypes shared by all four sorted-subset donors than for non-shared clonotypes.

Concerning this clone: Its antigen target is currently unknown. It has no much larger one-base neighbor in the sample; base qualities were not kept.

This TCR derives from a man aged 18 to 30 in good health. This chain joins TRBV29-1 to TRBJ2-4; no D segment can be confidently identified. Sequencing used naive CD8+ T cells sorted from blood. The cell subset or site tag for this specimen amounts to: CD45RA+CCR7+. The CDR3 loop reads CSVEHRNIQYF. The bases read TGCAGCGTTGAGCACAGAAACATTCAGTACTTC.